The present T cell receptor (beta chain) was sequenced within a study of blood T cell repertoires in COVID-19. On the study more broadly: Material from acute and convalescent COVID-19 was sourced from the United States, Italy and Spain.

How the authors handled the data: Researchers report that nucleated cell counts were estimated from reference gene primer amplification. Here immunoSEQ multiplex PCR was the method, and the copy in TCRdb shows in-frame clones only, minus some. V and J calls and clone size are copied from that table; D and trimming were computed from the DNA. The sample includes some 140,000 clones, roughly 85% of them seen just once. The CDR3 sequence is 14 residues long. V lost 4 bases to trimming and J lost 12 bases; unmatched junction nucleotides: 8. Per germline, CDR1 ENHRY and CDR2 SYGVKD. The rearrangement joins TRBV10-3 to TRBJ2-7; TRBD2 agrees at 14 bases. The sample comprised peripheral blood. This receptor was obtained from a man aged 60-69 years with acute or convalescent COVID-19. Here the CDR3 reads CAISASGLAGAGYF. The CDR3 coding sequence is TGTGCCATCAGTGCATCGGGACTAGCGGGAGCTGGGTACTTC.